The clone carrying this T cell receptor beta chain has just a few counts. Its specificity is unknown. In germline, CDR1 is SGHVS, CDR2 FNYEAQ. The CDR3 has 15 amino acids. V lost 5 bases, J lost 8 bases, and 19 bases lay in between. TCRdb recomputed calls from the 5' RACE reads with MiXCR, one row per CDR3 protein. In the table there are around 140,000 distinct CDR3 sequences, 17% of which are singletons. The data stem from a study of CD8 T cells in ankylosing spondylitis. Whole-study results and caveats: Blood of patients with ankylosing spondylitis appeared to be characterized by a TCR beta motif of eight highly homologous variants.

The sequenced material came from blood, either unsorted or a sorted T cell fraction (not recorded which). The rearrangement uses TRBV7-6 and TRBJ2-1; possibly TRBD2 for D (6 bases). This receptor was obtained from a male donor with ankylosing spondylitis. As DNA, the CDR3 is TGTGCCAGCAGCATCGGACTATCCGCAAACCATGAGCAGTTCTTC. Translated: CASSIGLSANHEQFF.